These 19 T cell receptor beta chains originate from one sample sequenced in a study of early T cells in non-severe SARS-CoV-2 infection. TCRdb re-analysed the 5' RACE reads in MiXCR, keeping a single row per CDR3 protein. The sample lists under 85,000 distinct CDR3 sequences, around 15% seen once, with about 10% in the top ten. The sequenced sample consisted of whole blood. These receptors came from an adult who was a healthcare worker with PCR-confirmed SARS-CoV-2 infection or an uninfected control (not recorded which).

There are many counts of this clonotype. The CDR3 bases are TGTGCCAGCAGTGAAGCGCCAGGGGGCCTGTCTGGCTACACCTTC. It encodes CASSEAPGGLSGYTF. The V gene is TRBV6-1, the J gene TRBJ1-2; 8 nucleotides agree with TRBD1. With 0 bases clipped from V and 7 bases from J, the junction kept 7 bases outside the gene matches. Looked up from germline, CDR1 is MNHNS and CDR2 is SASEGT. The CDR3 has 15 residues.

This clonotype showed up just a few times. The V and J genes are TRBV7-8 and TRBJ2-3; 8 bases fit TRBD2. This CDR3 has 16 amino acids. V dropped 4 bases and J dropped 4; count of bases not matched to a gene: 10. CDR1 is SGHVS, CDR2 FQNEAQ, per germline. CDR3 amino acids: CASSSAGTRTADTQYF. The CDR3, as DNA: TGTGCCAGCAGCTCTGCCGGGACTAGAACGGCAGATACGCAGTATTTT.

The CDR3 loop reads CASSYWDLSYNEQFF. The CDR3 DNA reads as TGTGCCAGCAGTTACTGGGACTTGTCCTACAATGAGCAGTTCTTC. J is TRBJ2-1 and V is TRBV6-2 or TRBV6-3, with D perhaps matching TRBD2 (6 bases). V lost 1 base and J lost 1, with 8 bases in between. Germline V lookup: CDR1 MNHEY, CDR2 SVGEGT. CDR3 length equals 15 residues.

A word on this clonotype: The junction does not match germline at one end; this may be a read error. The V call is TRBV6-6, the J call TRBJ1-1; possible D gene TRBD1, 6 bases. This CDR3 has 13 amino acids. Germline V gene sequence: CDR1 MNHNY, CDR2 SVGAGI (reference sequence). The chain's CDR3 is CASTYRDVTEAFF. The CDR3, as DNA: TGTGCCAGCACTTACAGGGATGTCACTGAAGCTTTCTTT.

The chain is built from TRBV18 and TRBJ1-1; D gene unclear. The CDR3 has 14 amino acids. From germline, CDR1 is KGHSH and CDR2 LQKENI. V was trimmed by 3 bases and J by 5 bases, leaving 13 bases between them. The CDR3 DNA reads as TGTGCCAGCTCACCCGGGATATCGGGGACTGAAGCTTTCTTT. This sequence encodes CASSPGISGTEAFF.

This clonotype was observed a handful of times. V usage is TRBV28 and J usage is TRBJ1-2; D possibly corresponds to TRBD1 (6 bases). Trimming pared 7 bases from V and 5 bases from J, leaving 11 bases between. This CDR3 comprises 12 residues. Germline V CDR1 and CDR2: MDHEN, SYDVKM. CDR3 in amino acids: CASTPTGYGYTF. The CDR3 DNA follows: TGTGCCAGCACCCCTACAGGGTATGGCTACACCTTC.

This clonotype was detected ten times or more. The genes are TRBV29-1 and TRBJ2-5; maybe TRBD1 (6 bases). From germline, CDR1 is SQVTM and CDR2 ANQGSEA. CDR3 length: 12 amino acids. V lost 4 bases to trimming and J lost 3 bases, with 9 bases between them. DNA of the CDR3: TGCAGCGTTGCAGCAGGGGAAGAGACCCAGTACTTC. Translating gives CSVAAGEETQYF. Full variable domain (missing parts from reference TRBV29-1 and TRBJ2-5): SAVISQKPSRDICQRGTSLTIQCQVDSQVTMMFWYRQQPGQSLTLIATANQGSEATYESGFVIDKFPISRPNLTFSTLTVSNMSPEDSSIYLCSVAAGEETQYFGPGTRLLVL.

This chain uses TRBV3-1 with TRBJ1-6; D is unresolved. This CDR3 is 16 amino acids long. Trimming removed 4 bases at V and 6 bases at J, with 16 bases between. Looked up from germline, CDR1 is LGHDT and CDR2 is YNNKEL (reference sequence). The CDR3, as DNA: TGTGCCAGCAGCCCAACCACGGGCCAGCGTAATTCACCCCTCCACTTT. This sequence encodes CASSPTTGQRNSPLHF.

V gene TRBV28 combines with J gene TRBJ1-5; D not certain. Germline CDR1 and CDR2: MDHEN and SYDVKM. This CDR3 spans 13 amino acids. Trimming took 5 bases from V and 4 from J, leaving 9 bases between them. The CDR3 sequence: CASSRTVNQPQHF. CDR3 DNA: TGTGCCAGCAGTCGGACTGTTAATCAGCCCCAGCATTTT.

The chain uses TRBV5-1 and TRBJ2-7; the match to TRBD2 covers 12 bases. The ends lost 4 bases at V and 0 bases at J; junction bases unmatched: 5. The CDR3 consists of 16 residues. The V gene's germline CDR1 is SGHRS and CDR2 YFSETQ. In DNA, the CDR3 is TGCGCCAGCAGCCCGCGGACTAGCGGGACCTCCTACGAGCAGTACTTC. It translates to CASSPRTSGTSYEQYF. Variable domain in full (rest from reference TRBV5-1 and TRBJ2-7): KAGVTQTPRYLIKTRGQQVTLSCSPISGHRSVSWYQQTPGQGLQFLFEYFSETQRNKGNFPGRFSGRQFSNSRSEMNVSTLELGDSALYLCASSPRTSGTSYEQYFGPGTRLTVT.

The chain uses TRBV6-2 or TRBV6-3 and TRBJ2-6; D gene ambiguous. Per germline, CDR1 MNHEY and CDR2 SVGEGT. This CDR3 has 15 amino acids. Trimming took 2 bases from V and 1 from J, leaving 6 bases between them. CDR3 residues: CASSYRASGANVLTF. CDR3 coding DNA: TGTGCCAGCAGTTACAGGGCGTCTGGGGCCAACGTCCTGACTTTC.

This chain joins TRBV5-6 and TRBJ1-1; 8 bases match TRBD1. J gave up 5 bases and V 0 bases, and 6 bases lay outside the gene matches. CDR3 size: 15 residues. Looked up from germline, CDR1 is SGHDT and CDR2 is YYEEEE. CDR3 residues: CASSLAGRGHTEAFF. The DNA of the CDR3 is TGTGCCAGCAGCTTGGCTGGCAGGGGGCATACTGAAGCTTTCTTT. The full variable domain, its missing parts supplied by reference TRBV5-6 and TRBJ1-1, is DAGVTQSPTHLIKTRGQQVTLRCSPKSGHDTVSWYQQALGQGPQFIFQYYEEEERQRGNFPDRFSGHQFPNYSSELNVNALLLGDSALYLCASSLAGRGHTEAFFGQGTRLTVV.

The J gene is TRBJ2-1, the V gene TRBV7-8, with D possibly TRBD1 on 5 matching bases. Germline V lookup: CDR1 SGHVS, CDR2 FQNEAQ. With 3 bases removed from V and 5 bases from J, the gap between germline ends came to 20 bases. The CDR3 has 17 residues. DNA for the CDR3: TGTGCCAGCAGCTTGCAGGGAAAATGGGCCAGACACAATGAGCAGTTCTTC. It translates to CASSLQGKWARHNEQFF.

This clonotype was detected many times. The chain couples TRBV12-3 or TRBV12-4 to TRBJ1-1; D possibly corresponds to TRBD1 (5 bases). This CDR3 spans 12 amino acids. V was shortened by 6 bases and J by 10 bases, with 15 bases between the two germline ends. CDR3 loop: CASRARGFVAFF. In DNA form, the CDR3 reads TGTGCCAGCAGGGCAAGGGGTTTCGTAGCTTTCTTT.

The chain has TRBV29-1 and TRBJ2-7, with 9 nucleotides matching TRBD1. The germline V gene has CDR1 SQVTM and CDR2 ANQGSEA. CDR3 size: 12 residues. The ends lost 7 bases at V and 4 bases at J; junction bases unmatched: 5. Written as DNA, the CDR3 is TGCAGCGCTGGGGACAGGGAATACGAGCAGTACTTC. Translating it yields CSAGDREYEQYF.

This rearrangement joins TRBV7-2 to TRBJ1-2; no firm D call. Germline values: CDR1 SGHTA, CDR2 FQGNSA. Trimming left V 3 bases short and J 6 bases short, with 14 bases between. The CDR3 runs 14 residues. The CDR3 DNA reads as TGTGCCAGCAGCTTGAGAGGGCTTCTTCATGGCTACACCTTC. It specifies CASSLRGLLHGYTF.

The sample holds many counts of this clonotype. The rearrangement uses TRBV30 and TRBJ1-1; TRBD1 might be the D (5 bases). The CDR3 spans 16 residues. Germline lookup yields CDR1 GTSNPN and CDR2 SVGIG (reference sequence). Deletions cut 7 bases from V and 5 bases from J, with 26 bases between. The CDR3 sequence: CASSVWGTGSTTEAFF. The CDR3 DNA reads as TGTGCCTCTAGTGTCTGGGGGACGGGTAGTACGACTGAAGCTTTCTTT. Full variable domain (remainder filled in from reference TRBV30 and TRBJ1-1): SQTIHQWPATLVQPVGSPLSLECTVEGTSNPNLYWYRQAAGRGLQLLFYSVGIGQISSEVPQNLSASRPQDRQFILSSKKLLLSDSGFYLCASSVWGTGSTTEAFFGQGTRLTVV.

This clonotype was recorded many times. In nucleotides, the CDR3 is TGTGCCAGCAGCGAAGCATCCATCCAAAACATTCAGTACTTC. Its translation is CASSEASIQNIQYF. The V call is TRBV5-4, the J call TRBJ2-4; D not certain. V lost 4 bases and J lost 5, with 13 bases in between. The germline V gene encodes CDR1 SGHNT and CDR2 YYREEE (reference sequence). This CDR3 region has 14 residues.

The gene calls are TRBV29-1 and TRBJ2-4; 9 bases match TRBD1. The CDR3 length is 12 residues. In germline, CDR1 is SQVTM, CDR2 ANQGSEA. V shed 6 bases and J 7 bases; nucleotides not matched to a gene: 4. The CDR3 spells CSVDDRGNIQYF. The CDR3 nucleotides are TGCAGCGTCGATGACAGGGGGAACATTCAGTACTTC.